This entry features one T cell receptor (beta chain) sequence. Its antigen is undetermined. This entry comes from a study of graft-versus-host responses after intestinal transplantation. About the study: Transplants given to recipients were multivisceral, liver-intestinal, or isolated intestinal. Every recipient had anti-thymocyte globulin induction and roughly three years of tacrolimus plus steroids.

Assay used: immunoSEQ multiplex PCR; TCRdb lists only in-frame clones, some missing. Of roughly 64,000 clones listed, around nine tenths are singletons. Germline V gives CDR1 MNHEY, CDR2 SMNVEV (reference sequence). The CDR3 loop spans 13 amino acids. Germline trimming cut 8 bases from V and 0 bases from J; bases unmatched to any gene: 1. The study's findings and limits: Recipient marrow held GvH clones, some first seen in ileum or blood. High graft-versus-host to host-versus-graft T cell clonal ratios marked allografts of patients with graft-donor macrochimerism.

The input for sequencing was unstimulated CD8+ T cells sorted from spleen or lymph node cells, taken before transplant. J is TRBJ2-1 and V is TRBV27, with 7 nucleotides matching TRBD2. The sequence was obtained from a human donor who was the organ donor for an intestinal transplant. Here the CDR3 reads CASRGSSYNEQFF. CDR3 in DNA: TGTGCCAGCCGCGGGAGCTCCTACAATGAGCAGTTCTTC.